This TCR beta chain was retrieved from a study of blood T cells in healthy people across ages. Study in general: Template switching captured about one barcoded beta molecule per two T cells. Findings and limits, study-wide: With donor CMV status unknown, expanded clonotype changes were possibly confounded.

Regarding this clonotype: Its antigen is still unknown.

The authors extracted at least 5.5 micrograms of total RNA per sample. A second PCR of about 7 to 12 cycles used a sample-barcoded 5' primer and a J-beta primer mix. Each cDNA molecule carried a tag from a template-switch adaptor that contained 12 random nucleotides. TCRdb used MiXCR to reprocess the 5' RACE reads, holding one entry per CDR3 protein. The sample has some 900,000 distinct CDR3 sequences; 25% to 35% are singletons. The source of this sequence is a woman aged 80 or older in good health. The sample consisted of blood.

The CDR3 DNA is TGCAGTGCTAGAGATACTGAGGTTTCTGATGGCTACACCTTC. Translation: CSARDTEVSDGYTF. The rearrangement joins TRBV20-1 to TRBJ1-2; D is unclear. The V gene's germline CDR1 is DFQATT and CDR2 SNEGSKA (reference sequence). V lost 0 bases to trimming and J lost 6 bases, with 14 bases between them. The CDR3 spans 14 residues.